This is a list of T cell receptor beta chains from one sample in a study of shared clonotypes between healthy human individuals. The repertoire was sequenced with immunoSEQ multiplex PCR; TCRdb's copy has only in-frame clones and lacks some. This sample has 2,500,000 or so clones, with around 93% found just once. The sequenced material came from naive CD4+ T cells from PBMCs. These receptors were collected from a man younger than 30 in good health. Some clones in this sample may be carry-over from other donors' samples. The CDR3 runs from the conserved cysteine through the conserved F or W. The order of the fields is clone size, V gene, J gene, D gene, CDR3 protein, CDR3 DNA. D genes are given only for firm matches. Expanded clones are given a class, and other clones once, few, many or no size at all.

size: NA; V: TRBV7-2; J: TRBJ2-6; D: NA; CDR3: CASSFDGTGANVLTF; DNA: TGTGCCAGCAGCTTCGACGGCACTGGGGCCAACGTCCTGACTTTC
size: NA; V: TRBV27; J: TRBJ1-5; D: NA; CDR3: CASSFGTGKEDQPQHF; DNA: TGTGCCAGCAGTTTCGGTACAGGGAAGGAGGATCAGCCCCAGCATTTT
size: NA; V: TRBV18; J: TRBJ2-2; D: NA; CDR3: CASGQGNTGELFF; DNA: TGTGCCAGCGGCCAGGGAAACACCGGGGAGCTGTTTTTT
size: NA; V: TRBV6-6; J: TRBJ1-1; D: TRBD1; CDR3: CASSTGVNTEAFF; DNA: TGTGCCAGCAGTACAGGGGTTAACACTGAAGCTTTCTTT
size: NA; V: TRBV10-1; J: TRBJ2-2; D: NA; CDR3: CASSEFKVGGQRAGELFF; DNA: TGCGCCAGCAGTGAGTTTAAGGTCGGGGGGCAAAGGGCCGGGGAGCTGTTTTTT
size: NA; V: TRBV7-2; J: TRBJ2-3; D: NA; CDR3: CASSPLGQGGTDTQYF; DNA: TGTGCCAGCAGCCCCCTGGGGCAGGGTGGGACAGATACGCAGTATTTT
size: NA; V: TRBV19; J: TRBJ2-3; D: TRBD2; CDR3: CASSIDWREAADTQYF; DNA: TGTGCCAGTAGTATAGATTGGCGGGAGGCAGCAGATACGCAGTATTTT
size: once; V: TRBV5-1; J: TRBJ2-3; D: TRBD2; CDR3: CASRAVGGASTDTQYF; DNA: TGCGCCAGCCGCGCAGTCGGGGGGGCTAGCACAGATACGCAGTATTTT
size: once; V: TRBV11-2; J: TRBJ1-5; D: NA; CDR3: CASSLDRLGQPQHF; DNA: TGTGCCAGCAGCTTAGACAGGTTGGGCCAGCCCCAGCATTTT
size: NA; V: TRBV2; J: TRBJ1-1; D: TRBD1; CDR3: CATRTGGTEAFF; DNA: TGTGCCACCCGGACAGGGGGCACTGAAGCTTTCTTT
size: NA; V: TRBV7-9; J: TRBJ1-5; D: NA; CDR3: CASSLVGTASNQPQHF; DNA: TGTGCCAGCAGCTTAGTGGGGACCGCTAGCAATCAGCCCCAGCATTTT
size: few; V: TRBV5-4; J: TRBJ1-1; D: NA; CDR3: CASSLVQGPEAFF; DNA: TGTGCCAGCAGCTTGGTGCAGGGCCCTGAAGCTTTCTTT
size: NA; V: TRBV10-3; J: TRBJ1-6; D: NA; CDR3: CAATRGNLDSPLHF; DNA: TGTGCCGCCACCCGAGGAAATTTAGATTCACCCCTCCACTTT
size: NA; V: TRBV28; J: TRBJ2-7; D: TRBD1; CDR3: CASWEGGANSYEQYF; DNA: TGTGCCAGCTGGGAAGGGGGCGCGAATTCCTACGAGCAGTACTTC
size: NA; V: TRBV19; J: TRBJ1-5; D: NA; CDR3: CASRYQSNQPQHF; DNA: TGTGCCAGTAGATATCAGAGCAATCAGCCCCAGCATTTT
size: NA; V: TRBV28; J: TRBJ2-2; D: NA; CDR3: CASRPAGRKNTGELFF; DNA: TGTGCCAGCAGACCCGCGGGACGGAAGAACACCGGGGAGCTGTTTTTT
size: NA; V: TRBV30; J: TRBJ1-6; D: NA; CDR3: CAWSVYLGSPLHF; DNA: TGTGCCTGGAGTGTATACCTGGGTTCACCCCTCCACTTT
size: NA; V: TRBV28; J: TRBJ1-2; D: NA; CDR3: CASSPQGAYYGYTF; DNA: TGTGCCAGCAGCCCCCAAGGGGCTTACTATGGCTACACCTTC
size: NA; V: TRBV7-8; J: TRBJ2-2; D: NA; CDR3: CASSLVGGNTGELFF; DNA: TGTGCCAGCAGCTTAGTCGGCGGCAACACCGGGGAGCTGTTTTTT
size: NA; V: TRBV5-1; J: TRBJ2-2; D: TRBD2; CDR3: CASSAGMGLAGTGELFF; DNA: TGCGCCAGCAGCGCAGGGATGGGACTAGCGGGCACCGGGGAGCTGTTTTTT
size: NA; V: TRBV19; J: TRBJ2-1; D: NA; CDR3: CASWDQSSYNEQFF; DNA: TGTGCCAGTTGGGACCAGAGCTCCTACAATGAGCAGTTCTTC
size: NA; V: TRBV4-1; J: TRBJ2-1; D: NA; CDR3: CASSQGWARSSYNEQFF; DNA: TGCGCCAGCAGCCAAGGATGGGCTAGGAGCTCCTACAATGAGCAGTTCTTC
size: NA; V: TRBV7-2; J: TRBJ1-1; D: NA; CDR3: CASSLASGRGTEAFF; DNA: TGTGCCAGCAGCTTAGCTTCTGGGCGGGGGACTGAAGCTTTCTTT
size: NA; V: TRBV25-1; J: TRBJ1-2; D: NA; CDR3: CASRGGGGTAGYTF; DNA: TGTGCCAGCAGGGGGGGTGGAGGGACCGCCGGCTACACCTTC
size: NA; V: TRBV29-1; J: TRBJ2-7; D: TRBD1; CDR3: CSATKGTGDYEQYF; DNA: TGCAGCGCCACCAAAGGAACAGGGGACTACGAGCAGTACTTC
size: NA; V: TRBV10-3; J: TRBJ1-2; D: NA; CDR3: CAISGTTPGGYTF; DNA: TGTGCCATCAGTGGAACCACCCCGGGGGGCTACACCTTC
size: NA; V: TRBV2; J: TRBJ1-1; D: NA; CDR3: CASSDQGGPEAFF; DNA: TGTGCCAGCAGTGATCAGGGAGGGCCTGAAGCTTTCTTT
size: NA; V: TRBV11-3; J: TRBJ1-1; D: TRBD1; CDR3: CASSQQGENTEAFF; DNA: TGTGCCAGCAGCCAACAGGGGGAGAACACTGAAGCTTTCTTT
size: few; V: TRBV28; J: TRBJ1-1; D: NA; CDR3: CASRSTFGHEAFF; DNA: TGTGCCAGCAGATCGACCTTCGGACACGAAGCTTTCTTT
size: NA; V: TRBV19; J: TRBJ1-1; D: NA; CDR3: CASSIDSGTTEAFF; DNA: TGTGCCAGTAGTATAGATTCAGGGACCACTGAAGCTTTCTTT
size: NA; V: TRBV6-1; J: TRBJ2-1; D: TRBD2; CDR3: CASKVVAGANEQFF; DNA: TGTGCCAGCAAGGTGGTAGCGGGGGCCAATGAGCAGTTCTTC
size: NA; V: TRBV28; J: TRBJ2-7; D: TRBD1; CDR3: CASSPGQPWYF; DNA: TGTGCCAGCAGTCCGGGACAGCCCTGGTACTTC
size: NA; V: TRBV5-4; J: TRBJ1-3; D: NA; CDR3: CASSLEQGRNTIYF; DNA: TGTGCCAGCAGCTTGGAGCAGGGAAGAAACACCATATATTTT
size: once; V: TRBV6-1; J: TRBJ2-5; D: NA; CDR3: CASAVSLQETQYF; DNA: TGTGCCAGCGCGGTTTCACTCCAAGAGACCCAGTACTTC
size: NA; V: TRBV9; J: TRBJ2-7; D: TRBD1; CDR3: CASSTGGFSYEQYF; DNA: TGTGCCAGCAGCACAGGGGGGTTTTCCTACGAGCAGTACTTC
size: NA; V: TRBV27; J: TRBJ2-5; D: NA; CDR3: CASSNAGGNRETQYF; DNA: TGTGCCAGCAGCAATGCCGGGGGAAATCGGGAGACCCAGTACTTC
size: NA; V: TRBV19; J: TRBJ2-1; D: NA; CDR3: CATTEEVRGNEQFF; DNA: TGTGCCACCACAGAAGAGGTGAGGGGGAATGAGCAGTTCTTC
size: NA; V: TRBV29-1; J: TRBJ2-1; D: NA; CDR3: CSVAPRNEQFF; DNA: TGCAGCGTTGCCCCCCGGAATGAGCAGTTCTTC
size: NA; V: TRBV21-1; J: TRBJ2-7; D: NA; CDR3: CASSKYGSGDVYEQYF; DNA: TGTGCCAGCAGCAAATATGGGTCAGGGGATGTTTACGAGCAGTACTTC
size: NA; V: TRBV5-1; J: TRBJ2-5; D: TRBD1; CDR3: CASSLGQGKIETQYF; DNA: TGCGCCAGCAGCTTGGGACAGGGGAAAATAGAGACCCAGTACTTC
size: NA; V: TRBV7-9; J: TRBJ2-3; D: TRBD2; CDR3: CASSLGAGGDTQYF; DNA: TGTGCCAGCAGCTTAGGGGCGGGAGGAGATACGCAGTATTTT
size: NA; V: TRBV7-6; J: TRBJ2-7; D: NA; CDR3: CASSERGGNEQYF; DNA: TGTGCCAGCAGCGAACGAGGAGGGAACGAGCAGTACTTC
size: NA; V: TRBV28; J: TRBJ2-7; D: TRBD2; CDR3: CASSLPLSGSHEQYF; DNA: TGTGCCAGCAGTTTACCCTTGAGCGGGAGCCACGAGCAGTACTTC
size: NA; V: TRBV10-3; J: TRBJ2-7; D: TRBD1; CDR3: CAIRGDSYYEQYF; DNA: TGTGCCATCAGGGGGGACAGCTACTACGAGCAGTACTTC
size: NA; V: TRBV5-1; J: TRBJ1-1; D: NA; CDR3: CASSLGNGQQGAFF; DNA: TGCGCCAGCAGCTTGGGAAACGGCCAGCAGGGCGCTTTCTTT
size: NA; V: TRBV5-1; J: TRBJ1-1; D: NA; CDR3: CASRTRTGRGTEAFF; DNA: TGCGCCAGCAGAACGAGGACGGGAAGAGGCACTGAAGCTTTCTTT
size: NA; V: TRBV7-3; J: TRBJ2-7; D: NA; CDR3: CASSLQPRGGASSYEQYF; DNA: TGTGCCAGCAGTCTTCAGCCCCGGGGCGGGGCGAGCTCCTACGAGCAGTACTTC
size: NA; V: TRBV7-9; J: TRBJ1-4; D: NA; CDR3: CASSSRQPLNEKLFF; DNA: TGTGCCAGCAGCTCCCGACAGCCTCTTAATGAAAAACTGTTTTTT
size: NA; V: TRBV6-1; J: TRBJ1-5; D: NA; CDR3: CASSEAGGVRSNQPQHF; DNA: TGTGCCAGCAGTGAAGCGGGCGGGGTCCGGAGCAATCAGCCCCAGCATTTT
size: once; V: TRBV5-4; J: TRBJ2-5; D: NA; CDR3: CASSATQGQRGGETQYF; DNA: TGTGCCAGCAGCGCCACACAAGGACAAAGAGGGGGAGAGACCCAGTACTTC
size: NA; V: TRBV2; J: TRBJ2-3; D: NA; CDR3: CASSALLESADTQYF; DNA: TGTGCCAGCAGCGCCCTCCTGGAGTCGGCAGATACGCAGTATTTT
size: NA; V: TRBV2; J: TRBJ1-4; D: NA; CDR3: CASSEGTDLNEKLFF; DNA: TGTGCCAGCAGTGAAGGGACAGATCTTAATGAAAAACTGTTTTTT
size: NA; V: TRBV29-1; J: TRBJ2-1; D: TRBD2; CDR3: CSVSGLVGSGNYNEQFF; DNA: TGCAGCGTTTCCGGGCTTGTAGGTAGCGGGAACTACAATGAGCAGTTCTTC
size: NA; V: TRBV7-2; J: TRBJ2-7; D: TRBD1; CDR3: CASSIDRGALEQYF; DNA: TGTGCCAGCAGCATAGACAGGGGTGCCCTCGAGCAGTACTTC
size: NA; V: TRBV28; J: TRBJ1-5; D: NA; CDR3: CASSLYRGLKQPQHF; DNA: TGTGCCAGCAGTTTATATCGAGGTCTAAAACAGCCCCAGCATTTT
size: NA; V: TRBV25-1; J: TRBJ1-1; D: NA; CDR3: CASSDPGHLNTEAFF; DNA: TGTGCCAGCAGTGACCCGGGACACCTGAACACTGAAGCTTTCTTT
size: NA; V: TRBV7-2; J: TRBJ1-1; D: NA; CDR3: CASSLALGGEAFF; DNA: TGTGCCAGCAGCTTAGCCCTCGGGGGGGAAGCTTTCTTT
size: NA; V: TRBV20-1; J: TRBJ2-7; D: NA; CDR3: CSAGVNYEQYF; DNA: TGCAGTGCCGGGGTAAACTACGAGCAGTACTTC